One and the same sample provided the 5 T cell receptor beta chains below, sequenced in a study of T cell changes during pregnancy in multiple sclerosis. This table comes from immunoSEQ multiplex PCR, and its TCRdb copy is limited to in-frame clones, with some not included. The sample shows around 69,000 clones, around 93% of them seen only once. The input for sequencing was peripheral blood, taken in the first trimester of pregnancy. Receptors originate from a female donor with multiple sclerosis, enrolled in a pregnancy study.

J is TRBJ2-5 and V is TRBV7-9; TRBD2 might be the D (5 bases). Germline V gene data show CDR1 as SEHNR and CDR2 as FQNEAQ (reference sequence). The CDR3 spans 14 residues. Trimming pared 0 bases from V and 5 bases from J, leaving 10 bases between. The DNA of the CDR3 is TGTGCCAGCAGCTTAGCAGCTAGCATCGAGACCCAGTACTTC. It specifies CASSLAASIETQYF.

This clone came up a few times. The chain's CDR3 is CASSGPGGFTEAFF. For the CDR3, the DNA is TGTGCCAGCAGCGGACCCGGGGGGTTCACTGAAGCTTTCTTT. The chain uses TRBV2 and TRBJ1-1; maybe TRBD1 (5 bases). Deletions cut 6 bases from V and 4 bases from J, with 15 bases between. Germline CDR1 reads SNHLY; CDR2 reads FYNNEI. The CDR3 is 14 residues long.

This chain joins TRBV11-2 and TRBJ2-7, with 7 bases fitting TRBD2. CDR1 SGHAT and CDR2 FQNNGV come from the germline V gene. J was trimmed by 0 bases and V by 1 base; bases with no gene match: 9. This CDR3 contains 17 residues. Written as DNA, the CDR3 is TGTGCCAGCAGCTTAGTATCCGGCGGGAGAGGCTCCTACGAGCAGTACTTC. Residues: CASSLVSGGRGSYEQYF.

The chain recombines TRBV29-1 with TRBJ2-2; D remains unclear. The V end lost 2 bases, the J end lost 0 bases, and 4 bases lay between the germline ends. CDR1 and CDR2 from the germline V gene are SQVTM and ANQGSEA. The CDR3 extends over 13 amino acids. CDR3 loop: CSVEQTNTGELFF. The CDR3 DNA sequence: TGCAGCGTTGAACAGACGAACACCGGGGAGCTGTTTTTT.

The CDR3 protein is CATSSTTGPRNEQFF. In DNA form, the CDR3 reads TGTGCCACCAGCTCCACGACAGGTCCCCGGAATGAGCAGTTCTTC. This chain links TRBV15 with TRBJ2-1; the D gene is possibly TRBD1 (6 bases). Germline loops: CDR1 LNHNV, CDR2 YYDKDF (reference sequence). CDR3 length: 15 residues. The V end lost 5 bases, the J end lost 7 bases, and 18 bases lay between the germline ends.